This TCR beta chain was profiled in a study of PD-1 blockade in classical Hodgkin lymphoma. Overall study findings and caveats: Baseline TCR diversity was reportedly lower in newly diagnosed patients than healthy donors.

From germline, CDR1 is MNHEY and CDR2 SMNVEV (reference sequence). The CDR3 has 14 amino acids. The V gene end was trimmed by 4 bases and the J gene end by 4 bases; junction bases not matched to a gene: 4. Libraries were prepared by immunoSEQ multiplex PCR; TCRdb keeps only in-frame clonotypes and omits some of them. Among some 93,000 clones listed, just under 95% were seen once. There was relapse after autologous stem cell transplantation in every patient, and there was variation in brentuximab vedotin exposure. On this clone itself: No antigen is known for it.

The source material was peripheral blood mononuclear cells (PBMCs), sampled at baseline. The TCR was taken from a human donor with classical Hodgkin lymphoma. This chain connects TRBV27 to TRBJ2-3; TRBD1 aligns across 8 bases. CDR3 coding DNA: TGTGCCAGCAGTTGGACAGGGATAGCAGATACGCAGTATTTT. Protein product: CASSWTGIADTQYF.